The present TCR beta chain was sequenced within a study of beta chain features in type 1 diabetes. Germline CDR1 and CDR2: SQVTM and ANQGSEA. V was clipped by 7 bases and J by 0 bases, with 10 bases between them. This CDR3 is 13 amino acids long. A few counts support this clone. Reverse transcription of all isolated RNA meant that expressed TCRB transcripts were sequenced. Repertoires were generated with immunoSEQ multiplex PCR, while TCRdb's copy carries only in-frame clones and drops some. The top ten clones hold about 0.019% of a sample with over 350,000 clones, roughly 16% of them seen once. Cells sorted by CD45RO/CCR7/CD25/CD127/CD95/CD27 comprised CD4+ naive, central memory, regulatory and stem cell-like memory cells. Sort purity for all populations was recorded as exceeding 98%.

The V call is TRBV29-1, the J call TRBJ1-3; no definite D call. This clonotype originated in a woman under 30 in good health. Sequenced sample: naive CD4+ T cells from blood. The CDR3 nucleotides read TGCAGCGCCGCACGCGACTCTGGAAACACCATATATTTT. Encoded protein: CSAARDSGNTIYF.